One and the same sample provided the 25 T cell receptor beta chains below, sequenced in a study of a mutant IDH1 vaccine in newly diagnosed glioma. Produced via immunoSEQ multiplex PCR; TCRdb's table is partial and in-frame only. The sample contains roughly 40,000 clones, 65% to 90% of which appear only once. Their antigens are not known. As for time point: week 35, safety follow-up. Topical imiquimod was applied with each vaccine dose, which held 300 ug of mutant IDH1 20-mer peptide. Specimen: PBMCs, collected from a glioma patient whose treatment included an IDH1 peptide vaccine. Receptor source: a woman aged 45-59 years with glioma.

This chain joins TRBV15 and TRBJ1-4, with 8 nucleotides matching TRBD1. This CDR3 comprises 15 residues. Germline-derived CDR1 and CDR2 are LNHNV and YYDKDF (reference sequence). The V segment lost 3 bases and the J segment 5 bases; nucleotides outside the gene matches: 5. This CDR3 is CATSRVTGANEKLFF. In DNA, the CDR3 is TGTGCCACCAGCAGGGTGACAGGGGCGAATGAAAAACTGTTTTTT.

The chain joins TRBV13 to TRBJ1-6; 7 nucleotides align to TRBD1. Germline V CDR1 and CDR2: PRHDT, FYEKMQ (reference sequence). V dropped 0 bases and J dropped 9; count of bases not matched to a gene: 8. The CDR3 spans 16 residues. The CDR3, as DNA: TGTGCCAGCAGCTTAGGAGGGGGCAAAAGTGGTTCACCCCTCCACTTT. This sequence encodes CASSLGGGKSGSPLHF.

The chain has TRBV6-6 and TRBJ1-1; 7 nucleotides match TRBD1. With V trimmed by 0 bases and J by 2 bases, 3 bases remained unmatched. Germline CDR1 and CDR2: MNHNY and SVGAGI (reference sequence). This CDR3 has 15 amino acids. The CDR3 region has the DNA TGTGCCAGCAGTTACTCGACAGGGCGAAACACTGAAGCTTTCTTT. The encoded protein is CASSYSTGRNTEAFF.

Points on this clone: One junction end does not reproduce the germline sequence, and a read error may be involved. V is TRBV6-1 and J is TRBJ1-5; tentatively, D is TRBD1 (5 bases). Germline assignment: CDR1 MNHNS and CDR2 SASEGT. This CDR3 region has 13 residues. Written as DNA, the CDR3 is TGCGCCGCAGGGCCGCATAGCAATCAGCCCCAGCATTTT. Protein: CAAGPHSNQPQHF.

The chain uses TRBV6-6 and TRBJ1-2; 8 bases map to TRBD1. The CDR3 has 14 residues. The junction had 6 bases not matched to a gene; V was cut back by 6 bases and J by 3 bases. Germline V gene lookup returns CDR1 MNHNY and CDR2 SVGAGI (reference sequence). In nucleotides, the CDR3 is TGTGCCAGCAGGTACAACAGGGGGGACTATGGCTACACCTTC. It encodes CASRYNRGDYGYTF.

V gene TRBV5-6 combines with J gene TRBJ1-2; 9 nucleotides agree with TRBD1. This CDR3 is 14 amino acids long. Trimming at V came to 3 bases and at J to 4 bases, leaving 4 bases not matched to a gene. Germline loops: CDR1 SGHDT, CDR2 YYEEEE. For the CDR3, the DNA is TGTGCCAGCAGCTCCGGGACAGGGTTCTATGGCTACACCTTC. This sequence encodes CASSSGTGFYGYTF.

For the CDR3, the DNA is TGCAGCCCAGGGGCAGGGGGAATCAATGAGCAGTTCTTC. It yields the protein CSPGAGGINEQFF. This sequence joins TRBV29-1 and TRBJ2-1, with TRBD1 matching over 7 bases. The CDR3 consists of 13 residues. Losses at the gene ends were 8 bases for V and 6 bases for J; bases not matched to a gene: 10. Per the germline V gene, CDR1 is SQVTM and CDR2 is ANQGSEA.

The V gene is TRBV5-1, the J gene TRBJ2-5; D is perhaps TRBD2 (6 bases). Germline V gene lookup returns CDR1 SGHRS and CDR2 YFSETQ. Between the trimmed V and J ends, which lost 1 base and 5 bases, there was a span of 9 bases. The CDR3 runs to 13 residues. Written as DNA, the CDR3 is TGCGCCAGCAGCTTGCCAGGGAGGGAGACCCAGTACTTC. This translates into CASSLPGRETQYF.

This clone was recorded only once. The chain joins TRBV19 to TRBJ2-7, with D perhaps being TRBD1 or TRBD2 (5 bases each). Germline assignment: CDR1 LNHDA and CDR2 SQIVND (reference sequence). The CDR3 has 14 residues. Trimming removed 1 base from V and 4 bases from J, with 11 bases in between. CDR3 protein: CASSIGGGLYEQYF. CDR3 DNA sequence: TGTGCCAGTAGTATAGGGGGCGGACTTTACGAGCAGTACTTC.

The V gene is TRBV19, the J gene TRBJ1-4; no clear D. The CDR3 totals 16 residues. V was trimmed by 0 bases and J by 8 bases, leaving 16 bases between them. Germline lookup yields CDR1 LNHDA and CDR2 SQIVND (reference sequence). CDR3 in amino acids: CASSIEQNFAKEKLFF. DNA of the CDR3: TGTGCCAGTAGTATAGAACAGAACTTCGCCAAAGAAAAACTGTTTTTT. Using reference TRBV19 and TRBJ1-4 for the parts outside the CDR3, the full variable domain is DGGITQSPKYLFRKEGQNVTLSCEQNLNHDAMYWYRQDPGQGLRLIYYSQIVNDFQKGDIAEGYSVSREKKESFPLTVTSAQKNPTAFYLCASSIEQNFAKEKLFFGSGTQLSVL.

V gene TRBV5-1 combines with J gene TRBJ2-7, with TRBD1 as a possible D gene (6 bases). CDR1 is SGHRS, CDR2 YFSETQ, per germline. The CDR3 consists of 13 residues. Trimming removed 5 bases from V and 1 base from J, with 10 bases in between. Here the CDR3 reads CASSFGQSYEQYF. The CDR3, as DNA: TGCGCCAGCAGTTTCGGACAGTCCTACGAGCAGTACTTC.

This rearrangement joins TRBV7-2 to TRBJ1-6; D ambiguous. The V and J ends lost 0 bases and 5 bases respectively, with 5 bases between them. CDR1 and CDR2 (germline): SGHTA, FQGNSA. The CDR3 sequence is 14 residues long. CDR3 sequence reads: CASSLARDNSPLHF. DNA for the CDR3: TGTGCCAGCAGCTTAGCCCGGGATAATTCACCCCTCCACTTT. The full variable domain, completed using reference TRBV7-2 and TRBJ1-6, is GAGVSQSPSNKVTEKGKDVELRCDPISGHTALYWYRQSLGQGLEFLIYFQGNSAPDKSGLPSDRFSAERTGGSVSTLTIQRTQQEDSAVYLCASSLARDNSPLHFGNGTRLTVT.

This clone came up a few times. V gene TRBV9 combines with J gene TRBJ1-1; a possible D gene is TRBD1 (6 bases). In germline, CDR1 is SGDLS, CDR2 YYNGEE. Deletions cut 2 bases from V and 2 bases from J, with 13 bases between. The CDR3 sequence is 15 residues long. CDR3 loop: CASSVGANGNTEAFF. The CDR3 nucleotides read TGTGCCAGCAGCGTGGGGGCAAACGGAAACACTGAAGCTTTCTTT.

V gene TRBV9 combines with J gene TRBJ2-3; D not resolved. CDR1 is SGDLS and CDR2 is YYNGEE in the germline V gene. This CDR3 is 14 amino acids long. The germline V and J ends were trimmed by 4 bases and 2 bases, with 11 bases remaining between them. The CDR3: CASSTTKTTDTQYF. Written as DNA, the CDR3 is TGTGCCAGCAGCACCACGAAAACCACAGATACGCAGTATTTT.

The chain combines TRBV6-1 with TRBJ2-7; D not resolved. The CDR3 has 11 residues. Deletions cut 4 bases from V and 3 bases from J, with 4 bases between. Germline V gene data show CDR1 as MNHNS and CDR2 as SASEGT. CDR3 DNA sequence: TGTGCCAGCAGTGTCGTCTACGAGCAGTACTTC. Amino acid sequence: CASSVVYEQYF.

This clone was observed a handful of times. This sequence joins TRBV30 and TRBJ1-1, with D perhaps TRBD1 (6 bases). CDR3 size: 14 residues. CDR1 GTSNPN and CDR2 SVGIG come from the germline V gene (reference sequence). Trimming removed 0 bases at V and 5 bases at J, with 13 bases between. DNA of the CDR3: TGTGCCTGGAGTGTCAGGGGTTTTAAGACTGAAGCTTTCTTT. Protein product: CAWSVRGFKTEAFF.

This chain joins TRBV19 and TRBJ1-2, with 8 positions matching TRBD1. The length of the CDR3 is 14 residues. The germline CDR1 and CDR2 sequences are LNHDA and SQIVND (reference sequence). Germline trimming cut 3 bases from V and 8 bases from J; bases unmatched to any gene: 8. CDR3 in amino acids: CASSIPDRGEGYTF. The CDR3 region has the DNA TGTGCCAGTAGTATCCCCGACAGGGGAGAGGGCTACACCTTC.

This clone has just a few counts. The chain couples TRBV28 to TRBJ1-5; D call uncertain. CDR3 size: 12 residues. CDR1 is MDHEN, CDR2 SYDVKM, per germline. Trimming pared 2 bases from V and 7 bases from J, leaving 6 bases between. The chain's CDR3 is CASSLINQPQHF. CDR3 DNA sequence: TGTGCCAGCAGTTTAATCAACCAGCCCCAGCATTTT.

This chain uses TRBV6-5 with TRBJ2-7, with TRBD2 identical over 9 bases. With V trimmed by 5 bases and J by 7 bases, 12 bases remained unmatched. Germline CDR1 MNHEY, CDR2 SVGAGI. The CDR3 covers 15 residues. The CDR3 bases are TGTGCCAGCAGTGCACCAGCGGGGGGTCTCAGGGAGCAGTACTTC. It yields the protein CASSAPAGGLREQYF.

The chain joins TRBV5-1 to TRBJ1-1; TRBD1 might be the D (5 bases). CDR3 length: 14 amino acids. Trimming removed 4 bases at V and 1 base at J, with 11 bases between. Germline CDR1 is SGHRS and CDR2 is YFSETQ. CDR3 loop: CASSSEGSNTEAFF. CDR3 nucleotide sequence: TGCGCCAGCAGCAGTGAGGGGTCGAACACTGAAGCTTTCTTT. The entire variable domain, with the rest obtained from reference TRBV5-1 and TRBJ1-1, is as follows: KAGVTQTPRYLIKTRGQQVTLSCSPISGHRSVSWYQQTPGQGLQFLFEYFSETQRNKGNFPGRFSGRQFSNSRSEMNVSTLELGDSALYLCASSSEGSNTEAFFGQGTRLTVV.

The CDR3 nucleotides read TGTGCCAGCAGCTTGGAGGGACTCTGGGGTCAGCCCCAGCATTTT. Protein sequence: CASSLEGLWGQPQHF. This chain connects TRBV5-8 to TRBJ1-5; a weak D match, TRBD1 (5 bases). The germline V gene encodes CDR1 SGHTS and CDR2 YDEGEE. V lost 0 bases and J 6 bases, leaving 13 bases between the germline ends. The CDR3 is 15 residues long.

This chain links TRBV5-4 with TRBJ2-5; 9 nucleotides align to TRBD2. The CDR3 totals 16 residues. CDR1 and CDR2 from the germline V gene are SGHNT and YYREEE (reference sequence). Unmatched junction bases numbered 9, after V lost 2 bases and J lost 4 bases. The chain's CDR3 is CASSFRGGVVVETQYF. The CDR3 DNA is TGTGCCAGCAGCTTCCGCGGGGGGGTTGTTGTAGAGACCCAGTACTTC.

The chain combines TRBV19 with TRBJ2-6; maybe TRBD2 (6 bases). This CDR3 contains 16 residues. Trimming took 5 bases from V and 2 from J, leaving 13 bases between them. Germline CDR1 LNHDA, CDR2 SQIVND (reference sequence). In DNA, the CDR3 is TGTGCCAGTAGTCCCGGGGGAAGGGCTGGGGCCAACGTCCTGACTTTC. This codes for CASSPGGRAGANVLTF.

This chain joins TRBV7-9 and TRBJ1-5; 7 nucleotides line up with TRBD1. Germline V gene data show CDR1 as SEHNR and CDR2 as FQNEAQ (reference sequence). The CDR3 sequence is 17 residues long. V gave up 1 base and J gave up 0 bases; unmatched junction bases: 6. The CDR3 reads CASSLGDRLNSNQPQHF. The CDR3 DNA reads TGTGCCAGCAGCTTAGGGGACAGACTTAATAGCAATCAGCCCCAGCATTTT.

With regard to this clone: The germline gene is not matched at one end of the junction; a read error may be the cause. V is TRBV4-1 and J is TRBJ1-3, with TRBD1 identical over 7 bases. This CDR3 contains 16 residues. Germline loops: CDR1 MGHRA, CDR2 YSYEKL. The CDR3 region is CASSQANSNRGNTMYF. CDR3 nucleotide sequence: TGCGCCAGCAGCCAAGCAAACAGCAACAGGGGAAACACCATGTATTTT.